This record covers a single T cell receptor beta chain. The antigen is not known. The data stem from a study of response to subunit inactivated influenza vaccine. Trimming at V came to 4 bases and at J to 2 bases, leaving 5 bases not matched to a gene. CDR1 and CDR2 (germline): SGHRS, YFSETQ. The CDR3 consists of 14 residues. One entry per CDR3 protein results from TCRdb running MiXCR on the RT-PCR reads. The sample holds 540,000 or so distinct CDR3 sequences, roughly 13% seen once. Study conclusions and caveats: It was suggested by the authors that few new T cells are recruited by each seasonal influenza vaccination.

The chain employs TRBV5-1 and TRBJ2-5, with 7 bases that match TRBD2. Sequencing was performed on PBMCs from blood, taken 45 days after vaccination. This receptor was obtained from a man between 50 and 59 years old who received an inactivated influenza vaccine. This CDR3 reads CASSPSSGQETQYF. The CDR3 nucleotides are TGCGCCAGCAGCCCCTCTAGCGGACAAGAGACCCAGTACTTC.